These 8 T cell receptor beta chains were sequenced from one sample in a study of shared clonotypes between healthy human individuals. Libraries were prepared by immunoSEQ multiplex PCR; TCRdb keeps only in-frame clonotypes and omits some of them. The sample consists of 400,000 to 500,000 clones, 76% of them appearing once. Specimen: PBMCs. These receptor sequences come from a woman between 40 and 50 years old in good health. Some clones in this sample may be carry-over from other donors' samples.

The CDR3 protein is CASTNSRGNTEAFF. CDR3 bases: TGTGCCAGCACGAACTCCAGGGGGAACACTGAAGCTTTCTTT. This sequence joins TRBV19 and TRBJ1-1; D possibly corresponds to TRBD1 (6 bases). Germline V CDR1 and CDR2: LNHDA, SQIVND (reference sequence). Trimming cost V 9 bases and J 1 base, with 15 bases left between them. This CDR3 has 14 residues.

This clone appeared a single time. The chain links TRBV19 to TRBJ1-5; D remains unclear. This CDR3 is 15 amino acids long. V was trimmed by 3 bases and J by 6 bases, leaving 15 bases between them. Germline V lookup: CDR1 LNHDA, CDR2 SQIVND (reference sequence). The CDR3 nucleotides are TGTGCCAGTAGTATCTCTGTCACACTACTTCAGCCCCAGCATTTT. This sequence encodes CASSISVTLLQPQHF.

This clone was seen a few times. A clone one base away is much larger, so this may be a read error. In DNA, the CDR3 is TGCAGCGTTGAAGTTGGCGGGACCTACGAGCAGTACTTC. Encoded protein: CSVEVGGTYEQYF. The V call is TRBV29-1, the J call TRBJ2-7; D is perhaps TRBD2 (6 bases). Germline CDR1 reads SQVTM; CDR2 reads ANQGSEA. V was clipped by 1 base and J by 2 bases, with 9 bases between them. The CDR3 contains 13 residues.

This chain uses TRBV19 with TRBJ2-3, with D possibly TRBD1 on 6 matching bases. Trimming shortened V by 4 bases and J by 3 bases, and 11 bases separated the two germline ends. CDR3 size: 14 residues. Per germline, CDR1 LNHDA and CDR2 SQIVND (reference sequence). The CDR3 loop is CASSTGDWTDTQYF. The CDR3 DNA sequence: TGTGCCAGTAGTACAGGGGATTGGACAGATACGCAGTATTTT.

The genes are TRBV5-1 and TRBJ1-1; the D gene is possibly TRBD1 (6 bases). Trimming stripped 4 bases from V and 6 bases from J, with 22 bases between. CDR1 is SGHRS, CDR2 YFSETQ, per germline. This CDR3 region has 16 residues. The CDR3 loop reads CASSQDRSSAKSEAFF. CDR3 in DNA: TGCGCCAGCAGCCAAGACAGGAGTTCCGCTAAGTCTGAAGCTTTCTTT.

The chain links TRBV5-4 to TRBJ1-1, with TRBD1 matching 10 bases. The V segment lost 4 bases and the J segment 6 bases; nucleotides outside the gene matches: 6. The CDR3 sequence is 14 residues long. Germline V gene data show CDR1 as SGHNT and CDR2 as YYREEE (reference sequence). The CDR3 loop is CASSTDRGRPEAFF. The CDR3 DNA reads TGTGCCAGCAGCACGGACAGGGGGAGGCCTGAAGCTTTCTTT. The variable domain in full, completed from reference TRBV5-4 and TRBJ1-1, reads ETGVTQSPTHLIKTRGQQVTLRCSSQSGHNTVSWYQQALGQGPQFIFQYYREEENGRGNFPPRFSGLQFPNYSSELNVNALELDDSALYLCASSTDRGRPEAFFGQGTRLTVV.

V gene TRBV7-8 combines with J gene TRBJ1-5; unclear D gene. The CDR3 sequence is 13 residues long. Trimming shortened V by 3 bases and J by 5 bases, and 8 bases separated the two germline ends. Germline assignment: CDR1 SGHVS and CDR2 FQNEAQ. CDR3 DNA: TGTGCCAGCAGCTTCGGACCAGATCAGCCCCAGCATTTT. Translating it yields CASSFGPDQPQHF.

The chain joins TRBV10-2 to TRBJ2-7, with D uncertain. Germline V gene data show CDR1 as WSHSY and CDR2 as SAAADI. The CDR3 has 13 residues. V was clipped by 0 bases and J by 3 bases, with 6 bases between them. CDR3: CASSESAFYEQYF. As DNA, the CDR3 is TGCGCCAGCAGTGAGTCGGCCTTCTACGAGCAGTACTTC.